These T cell receptor beta chains were read from a single sample in a study of human T cells and chemical hapten exposure. TCRdb processed the RACE reads anew with MiXCR; each CDR3 protein has one entry. The sample lists roughly 380,000 distinct CDR3 sequences, about 6.3% occurring once. The sequencing here drew on whole blood, taken in connection with sensitization to the hapten diphenylcyclopropenone (DPC). Source of these receptors: a woman aged 18-29 years with alopecia areata. Some clones in this sample may be carry-over from other donors' samples. CDR3s leave out the opening cysteine and the closing phenylalanine or tryptophan.

v_call cdr3_aa
TRBV5-1 ASSRGPGRNQPQH
TRBV6-2/TRBV6-3 ASSYGAANYGYT
TRBV28 ASSLGQDGLRPQH
TRBV7-9 ASSFPPGGTDTQY
TRBV12-3/TRBV12-4 ASSSQRQATDTQY
TRBV7-2 ASSLDRVNSPLH
TRBV2 ASSVGLGTDTQY
TRBV11-2 ASSLVAPQLLNTEAF
TRBV5-1 ASSFRRENTGELF
TRBV20-1 SARFLYEQY
TRBV7-2 ASSRWTDGNTIY
TRBV11-3 ASSSEGPDTQY
TRBV27 ASSLSSGVSTDTQY
TRBV6-5 ASRRPSLGANSPLH
TRBV29-1 SVRTGEEGYPQH
TRBV28 ASSLRIEEKLF
TRBV6-6 ASTRGGDQPQH
TRBV4-2 ASSQDGAGVNQPQH
TRBV12-3/TRBV12-4 ASSPQGRETQY
TRBV5-1 ASSGNGGQETQY
TRBV29-1 SVHPGTGDEKLF
TRBV7-9 ASTIVSGATNEKLF